The following is a TCR beta chain sequence with its context. TCRdb reprocessed the 5' RACE reads, with one entry per CDR3 protein and no DNA. The sample table sets out more than 400,000 distinct CDR3 sequences. This entry is derived from a study of T cells expressing NK-cell markers. Study context: Seropositivity for HCMV was found in most of the eight sequenced donors, with one seronegative.

Germline values: CDR1 SNHLY, CDR2 FYNNEI. This CDR3 has 17 residues. The sequence was collected from a woman aged 18 to 69 in good health. Source material: blood T cells: a sorted CD56 or NKG2C T cell subset, CD4+ or CD8+ T cells, or bulk PBMC T cells (not recorded which). V gene TRBV2 combines with J gene TRBJ2-3; TCRdb calls TRBD1, which cannot be checked without DNA. CDR3 region: CASTPMIGLSSTDTQYF.